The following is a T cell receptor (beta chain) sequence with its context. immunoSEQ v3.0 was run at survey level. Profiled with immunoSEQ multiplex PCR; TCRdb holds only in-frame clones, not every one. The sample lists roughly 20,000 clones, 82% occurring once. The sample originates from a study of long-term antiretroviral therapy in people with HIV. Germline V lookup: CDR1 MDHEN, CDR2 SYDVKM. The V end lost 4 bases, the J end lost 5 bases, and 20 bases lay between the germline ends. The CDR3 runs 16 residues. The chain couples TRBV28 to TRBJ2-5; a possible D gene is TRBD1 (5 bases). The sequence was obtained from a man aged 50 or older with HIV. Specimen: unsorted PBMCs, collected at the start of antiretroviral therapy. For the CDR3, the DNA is TGTGCCAGCAGTTCCACCTTAAGGGGCGAAGGGGAGACCCAGTACTTC. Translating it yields CASSSTLRGEGETQYF.